Listed below are T cell receptor beta chains from one sample, sequenced in a study of graft-versus-host responses after intestinal transplantation. The assay was immunoSEQ multiplex PCR, and TCRdb's table has in-frame clones only and misses some. Of more than 9,500 clones detected, 93% appear once; the ten largest clones hold around 20%. Sequencing was performed on PBMCs, taken approximately 110 days after intestinal transplant. The receptors were sampled from a human patient who received an intestinal transplant, so some T cells may come from the graft donor. The CDR3 runs from the conserved cysteine through the conserved F or W. D genes are given only for firm matches. Clone size is given for some rows only: seen once, a few or many times, or a class if the clone is expanded.

j_gene,d_gene,v_gene,abundance,CDR3nt,CDR3aa
TRBJ2-7,NA,TRBV28,NA,TGTGCCAGCAGTTTACCTCCCTACGAGCAGTACTTC,CASSLPPYEQYF
TRBJ1-1,NA,TRBV5-1,NA,TGCGCCAGCAGCCCCCCCGGGGTCGGGAACACTGAAGCTTTCTTT,CASSPPGVGNTEAFF
TRBJ1-1,TRBD1,TRBV28,NA,TGTGCCAGCAGTTATAGGACCCTAGTGTGGGGACAGGGAGAGGGGAACACTGAAGCTTTCTTT,CASSYRTLVWGQGEGNTEAFF
TRBJ1-5,TRBD1,TRBV12-5,NA,TGTGCTAGTGGGACAGGGAGAGAGCAGCCCCAGCATTTT,CASGTGREQPQHF
TRBJ2-7,TRBD1,TRBV2,NA,TGTGCCAGCAGTTGGGACAGGGCCACCTACGAGCAGTACTTC,CASSWDRATYEQYF
TRBJ2-7,TRBD1,TRBV19,once,TGTGCCAGTAGTCCCGGACAGGACGCAAGCTCCTACGAGCAGTACTTC,CASSPGQDASSYEQYF
TRBJ2-1,TRBD2,TRBV9,NA,TGTGCCAGCAGCACACCTCAGGGAGCGGGGGAGCAGTTCTTC,CASSTPQGAGEQFF
TRBJ2-2,NA,TRBV5-1,NA,TGCGCCAGCAGCTTGGTGGGAATCCAACCCGGGGAGCTGTTTTTT,CASSLVGIQPGELFF
TRBJ1-5,NA,TRBV4-1,once,TGCGCCAGCAGCCAAGGGACCGTTGGCAATCAGCCCCAGCATTTT,CASSQGTVGNQPQHF
TRBJ2-5,NA,TRBV6-5,NA,TGTGCCAGCAGTGAAGGATTAGGAGAGGAGACCCAGTACTTC,CASSEGLGEETQYF
TRBJ2-5,TRBD2,TRBV11-2,NA,TGTGCCAGCAGCTTAGTTCTAGGCGGGAGTAGAGAGACCCAGTACTTC,CASSLVLGGSRETQYF
TRBJ2-7,TRBD2,TRBV10-2,NA,TGCGCCAGCAGTTCGACTAGCGGGAGAAGAGCTTCCTTCGGCTCCTACGAGCAGTACTTC,CASSSTSGRRASFGSYEQYF
TRBJ2-1,TRBD2,TRBV7-9,NA,TGTGCCAGCAGCGTCGGACTAGAAGGCAATGAGCAGTTCTTC,CASSVGLEGNEQFF
TRBJ1-1,NA,TRBV21-1,once,TGTGCCAGCAGCCCGGGGAGGGGGAACACTGAAGCTTTCTTT,CASSPGRGNTEAFF
TRBJ1-1,TRBD1,TRBV11-2,NA,TGTGCCAGCAGCCAGGGACAGCCAAAAGCTTTCTTT,CASSQGQPKAFF
TRBJ1-2,NA,TRBV2,NA,TGTGCCAGCAGTGATTCGGGCCTTGGGAAAAACTATGGCTACACCTTC,CASSDSGLGKNYGYTF
TRBJ1-2,NA,TRBV28,NA,TGTGCCAGCAAAAGGGAGGGATTCATCCCATATGGCTACACCTTC,CASKREGFIPYGYTF
TRBJ1-1,TRBD1,TRBV6-5,NA,TGTGCCAGCAGTTACTTGGACAGGGCATCTGAAGCTTTCTTT,CASSYLDRASEAFF
TRBJ2-7,TRBD2,TRBV5-1,NA,TGCGCCAGCAGCTTGGCCGGACTAGCGGAGTCCTACGAGCAGTACTTC,CASSLAGLAESYEQYF
TRBJ1-1,TRBD1,TRBV19,NA,TGTGCCACCGACGGGGGACAGGGGGCGCCGAACACTGAAGCTTTCTTT,CATDGGQGAPNTEAFF
TRBJ2-1,TRBD2,TRBV28,NA,TGTGCCAGCGGGGAGGGACTACGAGGGGCACTTGGTGAGCAGTTCTTC,CASGEGLRGALGEQFF
TRBJ2-7,TRBD2,TRBV28,NA,TGTGCCAGCAGTTTACTCCCGCAAATTAGGACTAGCGGTTTTCCCTACGAGCAGTACTTC,CASSLLPQIRTSGFPYEQYF
TRBJ2-5,NA,TRBV7-9,NA,TGTGCCAGCAGCTTAGCAAGTACCAGGGAGACCCAGTACTTC,CASSLASTRETQYF
TRBJ2-7,NA,TRBV6-1,NA,TGTGCCAGCAGTGAAGCGTTGCAGGGGTACGAGCAGTACTTC,CASSEALQGYEQYF
TRBJ2-7,NA,TRBV6-6,NA,TGTGCCAGCAGTCCTTCGGATGCGGGAGAGCAGTACTTC,CASSPSDAGEQYF
TRBJ1-2,NA,TRBV10-2,NA,TGCGCCACCACGCCCAGGGGAACTAACTATGGCTACACCTTC,CATTPRGTNYGYTF
TRBJ1-5,NA,TRBV6-5,NA,TGTGCCAGCAGTTACTCACAGACTAGCAATCAGCCCCAGCATTTT,CASSYSQTSNQPQHF
TRBJ2-1,NA,TRBV27,NA,TGTGCCAGCAGCTACTCCGGGGTCAATGAGCAGTTCTTC,CASSYSGVNEQFF
TRBJ2-3,NA,TRBV2,NA,TGTGCCAGCAGTGAGGCTAGCCTTAGCACAGATACGCAGTATTTT,CASSEASLSTDTQYF
TRBJ1-5,NA,TRBV27,NA,TGTGCCAGCAGTTTATGGAGCAATCAGCCCCAGCATTTT,CASSLWSNQPQHF
TRBJ2-7,NA,TRBV27,NA,TGTGCCAGCAGTCAGGGACATAATCTGTACGAGCAGTACTTC,CASSQGHNLYEQYF
TRBJ2-3,TRBD2,TRBV7-6,NA,TGTGCCAGCAGCTTACCTAGCGGGAGCACAGATACGCAGTATTTT,CASSLPSGSTDTQYF
TRBJ2-3,NA,TRBV2,NA,TGTGCCAGCAGTGATTGGGCGGGTAGCACAGATACGCAGTATTTT,CASSDWAGSTDTQYF
TRBJ2-7,NA,TRBV19,few,TGTGCCAGTAGTATGGGGGCATACTACGAGCAGTACTTC,CASSMGAYYEQYF
TRBJ1-5,NA,TRBV12-2,NA,TGTGCAAGTCGCTTATTCACGACCTGGGCGGATCAGCCCCAGCATTTT,CASRLFTTWADQPQHF
TRBJ1-1,TRBD1,TRBV6-5,NA,TGTGCCAGCAGTTACCCGAACGACAGGGGTGAAGCTTTCTTT,CASSYPNDRGEAFF
TRBJ2-1,TRBD2,TRBV11-2,NA,TGTGCCAGCAGCTTAGATCCCGGACTAGCAGATGAGCAGTTCTTC,CASSLDPGLADEQFF
TRBJ2-7,NA,TRBV13,NA,TGTGCCAGCACCCCTATACGTGGGACCCCCTACGAGCAGTACTTC,CASTPIRGTPYEQYF
TRBJ2-2,NA,TRBV30,NA,TGTGCCTGGGTTGGGAGAATAAACACCGGGGAGCTGTTTTTT,CAWVGRINTGELFF
TRBJ2-1,NA,TRBV5-4,NA,TGTGCCAGCAGCCGAATGGGTGAGCAGTTCTTC,CASSRMGEQFF
TRBJ1-3,NA,TRBV6-1,NA,TGTGCCAGCAGTGAAGCGTTATACCTGGGCTCTGGAAACACCATATATTTT,CASSEALYLGSGNTIYF
TRBJ2-7,TRBD2,TRBV10-3,NA,TGTGCCATCAGTGATTCTAGCGGTCCTGCCTACGAGCAGTACTTC,CAISDSSGPAYEQYF
TRBJ1-5,NA,TRBV4-1,NA,TGCGCCAGCAGCCACACAGGGATGGAACAGCCCCAGCATTTT,CASSHTGMEQPQHF
TRBJ1-4,NA,TRBV4-1,NA,TGCGCCAGCAGCCAAGACGGGACGGAGAATGAAAAACTGTTTTTT,CASSQDGTENEKLFF
TRBJ2-5,NA,TRBV4-1,NA,TGCGCCAGCAGCCAAGCTGGTTCGGGGGAGACCCAGTACTTC,CASSQAGSGETQYF
TRBJ2-7,TRBD2,TRBV4-1,large,TGCGCCAGCAGCCAAGGTTACGGGAGGGACTACGAGCAGTACTTC,CASSQGYGRDYEQYF
TRBJ2-7,TRBD1,TRBV9,NA,TGTGCCAGCAGCGTAGAAGGGACAGGGGGCCACGAGCAGTACTTC,CASSVEGTGGHEQYF
TRBJ1-1,NA,TRBV29-1,NA,TGCAGCGTTGGTTCGCGCACTGAAGCTTTCTTT,CSVGSRTEAFF
TRBJ2-7,NA,TRBV28,NA,TGTGCCAGCAGTTTATGGCAGGGGGAGCAGTACTTC,CASSLWQGEQYF
TRBJ2-7,TRBD2,TRBV5-6,NA,TGTGCCAGCAGCCTTCGCTCAGCGGGAGGCCCCGGAGAGCAGTACTTC,CASSLRSAGGPGEQYF
TRBJ2-7,NA,TRBV5-4,NA,TGTGCCAGCAGCTTGAGGCAGGGGAGGTACGAGCAGTACTTC,CASSLRQGRYEQYF
TRBJ2-6,NA,TRBV10-2,NA,TGCGCCAGCAGTAGAGGTCCCACTTCTAAACAAAGTCGGGCCAACGTCCTGACTTTC,CASSRGPTSKQSRANVLTF
TRBJ2-1,NA,TRBV7-6,few,TGTGCCAGCAGCTTAGAAGGGGACCCCCTCGAGCAGTTCTTC,CASSLEGDPLEQFF
TRBJ2-3,TRBD1,TRBV10-1,NA,TGCGCCAGCAGTTCAGGGGGCATGTCCAGATTTACAGATACGCAGTATTTT,CASSSGGMSRFTDTQYF
TRBJ1-1,TRBD1,TRBV6-6,NA,TGTGCCAGCAGTTACCCCGGGACAGGGGAGACTGAAGCTTTCTTT,CASSYPGTGETEAFF
TRBJ2-2,NA,TRBV25-1,NA,TGTGCCAGCAGCTGGGCAAACATCGGGGAGCTGTTTTTT,CASSWANIGELFF
TRBJ2-3,NA,TRBV7-9,once,TGTGCCAGCAGCTTTAATTCAGAGCCGGGAAACACAGATACGCAGTATTTT,CASSFNSEPGNTDTQYF
TRBJ2-5,TRBD1,TRBV27,NA,TGTGCCAGCAGCCGGGACAGGGCTCAAGAGACCCAGTACTTC,CASSRDRAQETQYF
TRBJ1-5,NA,TRBV4-2,NA,TGTGCCAGCAGCCAAGGAACAGGGAGGGAAGATCAGCCCCAGCATTTT,CASSQGTGREDQPQHF